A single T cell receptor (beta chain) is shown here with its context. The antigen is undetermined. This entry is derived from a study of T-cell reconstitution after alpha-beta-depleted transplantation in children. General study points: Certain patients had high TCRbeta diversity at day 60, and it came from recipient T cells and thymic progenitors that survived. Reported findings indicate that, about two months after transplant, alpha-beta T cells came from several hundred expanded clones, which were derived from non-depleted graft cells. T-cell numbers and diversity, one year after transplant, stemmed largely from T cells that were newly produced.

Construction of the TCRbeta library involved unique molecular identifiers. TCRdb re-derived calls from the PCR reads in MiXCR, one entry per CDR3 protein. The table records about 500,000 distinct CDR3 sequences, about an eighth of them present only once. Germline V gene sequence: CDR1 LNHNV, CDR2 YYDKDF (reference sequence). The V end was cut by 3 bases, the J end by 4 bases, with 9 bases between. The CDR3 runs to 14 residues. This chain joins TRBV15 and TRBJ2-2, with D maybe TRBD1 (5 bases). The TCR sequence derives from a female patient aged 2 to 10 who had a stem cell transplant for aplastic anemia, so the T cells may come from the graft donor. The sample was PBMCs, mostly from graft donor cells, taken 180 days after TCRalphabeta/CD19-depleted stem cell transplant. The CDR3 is CATSSRQTTGELFF. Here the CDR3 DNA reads TGTGCCACCAGCAGTCGACAGACCACCGGGGAGCTGTTTTTT.